The sequence of this T cell receptor beta chain was determined in a study of T cells in Graves' hyperthyroidism and ophthalmopathy. This CDR3 comprises 13 residues. V was pared by 4 bases and J by 5 bases, with 6 bases between. Amplification yielded TCR beta CDR3 regions, with RNA transcripts as the source. An initial round of RT-PCR targeting the TCR CDR3 relied on the HTBI primer set. TCRdb recomputed calls from the multiplex PCR reads with MiXCR, one row per CDR3 protein. The sample has 250,000 to 350,000 distinct CDR3 sequences, around 20% seen once. There are a few counts of this clonotype. The chain links TRBV12-3 or TRBV12-4 to TRBJ1-6; weak D call: TRBD1 (5 bases). What was sequenced was blood. The origin of this receptor is a man aged 25-40 years with Graves' ophthalmopathy. The CDR3 loop reads CASSSRDNSPLHF. The CDR3 nucleotides are TGTGCCAGCAGTTCCAGGGATAATTCACCCCTCCACTTT.